The rows below give T cell receptor beta chains drawn from one sample of a study of graft-versus-host responses after intestinal transplantation. The antigens of these receptors remain unknown. Assay used: immunoSEQ multiplex PCR; TCRdb lists only in-frame clones, some missing. Of 90,000 to 150,000 clones detected, approximately 92% appear once; the ten largest clones hold 0.095% to 0.15%. The sequencing here drew on unstimulated CD4+ T cells sorted from spleen or lymph node cells, taken before intestinal transplant. Source of these receptors: a human donor who received an intestinal transplant. CDR3s include the opening cysteine and the closing phenylalanine or tryptophan. D genes are given only for firm matches. Clone size is given for some rows only: seen once, a few or many times, or a class if the clone is expanded.

clone size	V gene	J gene	D gene	CDR3 DNA	CDR3 protein
once	TRBV7-2	TRBJ2-1	.	TGTGCCAGCAGCTTAGCTTCCAGGGTTCGGAGTGAGCAGTTCTTC	CASSLASRVRSEQFF
.	TRBV27	TRBJ2-7	TRBD2	TGTGCCAGCAGAAAGGCCCTAGCGGCTATCTCCTACGAGCAGTACTTC	CASRKALAAISYEQYF
.	TRBV29-1	TRBJ2-5	TRBD1	TGCAGCGTCCCCCCCCGAGGGGACAGTCTCCAAGAGACCCAGTACTTC	CSVPPRGDSLQETQYF
once	TRBV28	TRBJ1-1	.	TGTGCCAGCAGAGGTCCGAACACTGAAGCTTTCTTT	CASRGPNTEAFF
.	TRBV19	TRBJ2-1	.	TGTGCCAGTAGCCCTCTTGACTGGTATGAGCAGTTCTTC	CASSPLDWYEQFF
.	TRBV5-6	TRBJ2-1	.	TGTGCCAGCAGCTTGGGTTGGAGGGGGGTCTACAATGAGCAGTTCTTC	CASSLGWRGVYNEQFF
.	TRBV30	TRBJ1-3	.	TGTGCCTGGAGTACGGGTAGCTCTGGAAACACCATATATTTT	CAWSTGSSGNTIYF
few	TRBV6-7	TRBJ1-5	.	TGTGCCAGCAGCTTCTTTCGGGGGGCGGGTAGCAATCAGCCCCAGCATTTT	CASSFFRGAGSNQPQHF
.	TRBV7-2	TRBJ2-1	.	TGTGCCAGCAGCTTTCTTATAGGAGGTGAGCAGTTCTTC	CASSFLIGGEQFF
few	TRBV4-1	TRBJ2-7	.	TGCGCCAGCAGCCAAGATGGACAGAGGCCCTACGAGCAGTACTTC	CASSQDGQRPYEQYF
.	TRBV7-9	TRBJ2-3	.	TGTGCCAGCAGTAAGGTTGGGGTTGGCACAGATACGCAGTATTTT	CASSKVGVGTDTQYF
.	TRBV7-9	TRBJ1-1	.	TGTGCCAGCAGCTTCGGACAGCAAGAGACTGAAGCTTTCTTT	CASSFGQQETEAFF
.	TRBV5-1	TRBJ2-1	.	TGCGCCAGCAGCTTGTACCCCACGGTCTCCTACAATGAGCAGTTCTTC	CASSLYPTVSYNEQFF
.	TRBV7-2	TRBJ1-5	TRBD1	TGTGCCAGCAGCTTAGCGGGGACAGGGGGCAGACCTAGCAATCAGCCCCAGCATTTT	CASSLAGTGGRPSNQPQHF
.	TRBV6-5	TRBJ2-2	.	TGTGCCAGCAGCCGCAAACCGAACACCGGGGAGCTGTTTTTT	CASSRKPNTGELFF
.	TRBV7-9	TRBJ2-2	TRBD2	TGTGCCAGCAGACGTACTAGCGGGAGGGCCATCGGGGAGCTGTTTTTT	CASRRTSGRAIGELFF
.	TRBV5-1	TRBJ2-1	.	TGCGCCAGCAGCTTGGTGGGGACAACCTACAATGAGCAGTTCTTC	CASSLVGTTYNEQFF
.	TRBV28	TRBJ2-7	.	TGTGCCAGCAGCCGGGGGTACGAGCAGTACTTC	CASSRGYEQYF
.	TRBV25-1	TRBJ2-1	.	TGTGCCAGCAGTGAATATGGGGGAGGAAAATACAATGAGCAGTTCTTC	CASSEYGGGKYNEQFF
few	TRBV19	TRBJ1-2	TRBD1	TGTGCCAGTAGTATATACAGGGGAATGGGCTACACCTTC	CASSIYRGMGYTF
.	TRBV18	TRBJ1-1	TRBD1	TGTGCCAGCTCACGAACCGGGACAGGGGGGACTGAAGCTTTCTTT	CASSRTGTGGTEAFF
.	TRBV15	TRBJ2-2	TRBD2	TGTGCCACCAGCAGACCTCAATCCCTCCGCAGGGAGGGCCTCAGTTTTAACACCGGGGAGCTGTTTTTT	CATSRPQSLRREGLSFNTGELFF
.	TRBV6-5	TRBJ1-3	.	TGTGCCAGCAGTTACCTTCTCGGTCCCGGAAACACCATATATTTT	CASSYLLGPGNTIYF